Sequencing of this T cell receptor (beta chain) was carried out in a study of long-term antiretroviral therapy in people with HIV. Each specimen consisted of roughly 0.9-10 million cryopreserved PBMC prior to extraction of DNA. The assay used was immunoSEQ (version v3.0), run at survey level. This table comes from immunoSEQ multiplex PCR, and its TCRdb copy is limited to in-frame clones, with some not included. The data show tens of thousands of clones, with less than 85% seen just once and about 7.3% held by the top ten. The germline V gene has CDR1 ENHRY and CDR2 SYGVKD. The V and J ends lost 6 bases and 5 bases, in that order; junction bases with no gene match: 11. The CDR3 has 16 residues.

This TCR was sampled from a middle-aged man with HIV. The chain has TRBV10-3 and TRBJ2-3, with TRBD2 matching 10 bases. Sequencing was performed on unsorted PBMCs, taken 0.3 years after starting antiretroviral therapy. CDR3 DNA sequence: TGTGCCATCAGCCCCCTTAGCGGGGGGAATGGAGATACGCAGTATTTT. This gives the protein CAISPLSGGNGDTQYF.